The 25 T cell receptor beta chains given below trace back to one sample, sequenced in a study of T cell repertoires in cytomegalovirus infection. These TCRs are of unknown antigen specificity. From the reads, TCRdb called clonotypes with MiXCR, one entry per CDR3 protein. This table holds approximately 110,000 distinct CDR3 sequences, about 30% found once. Sequenced material: CD8+ T cells from cultured PBMCs, taken from culture after CMV antigen stimulation. The receptors shown here come from a human donor in good health (CMV status not recorded). Some clones in this sample may be carry-over from other donors' samples.

This rearrangement joins TRBV27 to TRBJ2-1, with 7 bases lining up with TRBD2. Per germline, CDR1 MNHEY and CDR2 SMNVEV (reference sequence). The CDR3 totals 16 residues. V was pared by 0 bases and J by 4 bases, with 6 bases of the junction left unmatched. CDR3 sequence reads: CASSLSAGEIYNEQFF. As DNA, the CDR3 is TGTGCCAGCAGTTTATCGGCGGGGGAGATATACAATGAGCAGTTCTTC.

This chain links TRBV6-2 or TRBV6-3 with TRBJ2-1; the D gene is possibly TRBD2 (6 bases). The CDR3 covers 14 residues. Between the trimmed V and J ends, which lost 6 bases and 7 bases, there was a span of 16 bases. Germline CDR1 is MNHEY and CDR2 is SVGEGT. This CDR3 reads CASSNGGPLNEQFF. As DNA, the CDR3 is TGTGCCAGCAGCAACGGGGGACCCCTGAATGAGCAGTTCTTC.

This clonotype was observed a few times. The chain is built from TRBV7-6 and TRBJ2-1; 9 bases agree with TRBD1. Germline trimming cut 5 bases from V and 9 bases from J; bases unmatched to any gene: 14. This CDR3 region has 16 residues. The germline V gene encodes CDR1 SGHVS and CDR2 FNYEAQ. The CDR3 coding sequence is TGTGCCAGCAGCGCAGCTACAGGGGGCCCCGTGGGTGAGCAGTTCTTC. As protein: CASSAATGGPVGEQFF.

This clonotype was picked up one time. The V call is TRBV14, the J call TRBJ1-2; no definite D call. CDR3 length: 14 amino acids. CDR1 and CDR2 from the germline V gene are SGHDN and FVKESK. V was trimmed by 0 bases and J by 2 bases, leaving 7 bases between them. The CDR3 nucleotides read TGTGCCAGCAGCCAAGATTCCAGGAACTATGGCTACACCTTC. Translated: CASSQDSRNYGYTF.

Comments on this clonotype: The junction shows a germline mismatch at one end, possibly a read error. This sequence joins TRBV7-6 and TRBJ2-7, with D possibly being TRBD1 (6 bases). CDR3 length equals 15 residues. Germline assignment: CDR1 SGHVS and CDR2 FNYEAQ. CDR3 bases: TGTGCTAGCAGCTTAGGGCGAGGACAGTGGTACGAGCAGTACTTC. Translating it yields CASSLGRGQWYEQYF.

This clonotype occurred a few times. The chain joins TRBV29-1 to TRBJ2-1, with D perhaps TRBD1 or TRBD2 (6 bases each). CDR3 length: 14 amino acids. With 2 bases removed from V and 6 bases from J, the gap between germline ends came to 14 bases. The germline V gene encodes CDR1 SQVTM and CDR2 ANQGSEA. CDR3 protein: CSVERLGGGNEQFF. The CDR3 DNA is TGCAGCGTTGAAAGGTTAGGGGGAGGCAATGAGCAGTTCTTC.

V is TRBV25-1 and J is TRBJ1-6, with D hard to call. CDR3 length equals 15 residues. V was clipped by 3 bases and J by 6 bases, with 12 bases between them. Germline V gene data show CDR1 as MGHDK and CDR2 as SYGVNS. Here the CDR3 reads CASSETLRRNSPLHF. Written as DNA, the CDR3 is TGTGCCAGCAGTGAGACGTTAAGGCGTAATTCACCCCTCCACTTT.

This clonotype was seen many times. This chain connects TRBV12-3 or TRBV12-4 to TRBJ2-7; D is undetermined. The CDR3 has 14 amino acids. The ends were cut back, 3 bases at V and 2 bases at J, with 11 bases in the middle. The CDR3 DNA reads as TGTGCCAGCAGTTTCCGCGAGGTCGCCTACGAGCAGTACTTC. Translated, it gives CASSFREVAYEQYF.

This clonotype was seen more than once but under ten times. The CDR3: CASSEDGGVRTGELFF. In nucleotides, the CDR3 is TGTGCCAGCAGTGAAGACGGCGGGGTGAGGACCGGGGAGCTGTTTTTT. This rearrangement joins TRBV6-1 to TRBJ2-2; D may be TRBD2 (6 bases). The V and J ends lost 1 base and 5 bases respectively, with 14 bases between them. This CDR3 has 16 residues. The germline V gene has CDR1 MNHNS and CDR2 SASEGT.

This clonotype was detected only a few times. The rearrangement uses TRBV4-1 and TRBJ1-1; no firm D call. The CDR3 is made up of 14 amino acids. The germline V gene has CDR1 MGHRA and CDR2 YSYEKL. V gave up 5 bases and J gave up 1 base, with 11 bases separating them. In nucleotides, the CDR3 is TGCGCCAGCAGCTTATTGGGTACGAACACTGAAGCTTTCTTT. Its translation is CASSLLGTNTEAFF.

There are a few counts of this clonotype. The chain uses TRBV27 and TRBJ2-3; 9 nucleotides agree with TRBD2. CDR3 length equals 15 residues. Trimming at V came to 3 bases and at J to 5 bases, leaving 6 bases not matched to a gene. From germline, CDR1 is MNHEY and CDR2 SMNVEV (reference sequence). CDR3 nucleotide sequence: TGTGCCAGCAGTTTGGGGACTAGCCGGGGAGATACGCAGTATTTT. This encodes CASSLGTSRGDTQYF.

This clonotype came up many times. The gene calls are TRBV11-1 and TRBJ2-7; 8 bases align to TRBD1. Germline assignment: CDR1 SGHAT and CDR2 FQDESV (reference sequence). V was pared by 5 bases and J by 2 bases, with 8 bases of the junction left unmatched. The CDR3 is 15 residues long. CDR3 sequence reads: CASSVHRGNPYEQYF. For the CDR3, the DNA is TGTGCCAGCAGCGTCCACAGGGGGAATCCCTACGAGCAGTACTTC. The full variable domain, its missing parts supplied by reference TRBV11-1 and TRBJ2-7, is EAEVAQSPRYKITEKSQAVAFWCDPISGHATLYWYRQILGQGPELLVQFQDESVVDDSQLPKDRFSAERLKGVDSTLKIQPAELGDSAMYLCASSVHRGNPYEQYFGPGTRLTVT.

This clonotype was counted at least ten times. V gene TRBV7-2 combines with J gene TRBJ1-1, with D possibly matching TRBD1 (5 bases). The CDR3 runs 14 residues. From germline, CDR1 is SGHTA and CDR2 FQGNSA. With 1 base removed from V and 3 bases from J, the gap between germline ends came to 9 bases. The CDR3 reads CASSLDLQDTEAFF. In DNA, the CDR3 is TGTGCCAGCAGCTTAGATCTACAGGACACTGAAGCTTTCTTT.

V usage is TRBV7-6 and J usage is TRBJ2-1, with 13 bases aligning to TRBD2. The germline V gene has CDR1 SGHVS and CDR2 FNYEAQ. The V and J ends lost 5 bases and 4 bases, in that order; junction bases with no gene match: 2. The CDR3 sequence is 15 residues long. The CDR3: CASSQGLAGYNEQFF. The CDR3 nucleotides read TGTGCCAGCAGCCAGGGACTAGCGGGGTACAATGAGCAGTTCTTC.

The chain combines TRBV14 with TRBJ2-7; TRBD2 matches 11 bases. Germline V gene lookup returns CDR1 SGHDN and CDR2 FVKESK. After removal of 0 bases from V and 0 bases from J, the junction contained 19 bases not matched to a gene. The CDR3 covers 22 residues. CDR3 protein: CASSQERWSGEGLAGSSYEQYF. For the CDR3, the DNA is TGTGCCAGCAGCCAAGAACGCTGGTCAGGTGAAGGACTAGCGGGCAGCTCCTACGAGCAGTACTTC.

Many counts were recorded for this clonotype. The rearrangement joins TRBV5-8 to TRBJ1-2, with 8 bases lining up with TRBD1. Trimming at V came to 7 bases and at J to 5 bases, leaving 7 bases not matched to a gene. The CDR3 runs to 13 residues. CDR1 is SGHTS and CDR2 is YDEGEE in the germline V gene. The CDR3 loop reads CASDRGYIYGYTF. The CDR3 DNA reads as TGTGCCAGCGACAGGGGATACATTTATGGCTACACCTTC.

This chain joins TRBV27 and TRBJ2-1; TRBD2 agrees at 12 bases. The V segment lost 6 bases and the J segment 3 bases; nucleotides outside the gene matches: 3. The CDR3 has 15 residues. Per germline, CDR1 MNHEY and CDR2 SMNVEV (reference sequence). Written as DNA, the CDR3 is TGTGCCAGCAGCCTAGCGGGGGGGTACTACAATGAGCAGTTCTTC. Its translation: CASSLAGGYYNEQFF.

The V gene is TRBV7-2, the J gene TRBJ1-5; D is uncertain. The CDR3 sequence is 17 residues long. Trimming stripped 2 bases from V and 7 bases from J, with 21 bases between. Germline V lookup: CDR1 SGHTA, CDR2 FQGNSA. The CDR3 sequence is CASSLYCCEASRQPQHF. The CDR3 DNA is TGTGCCAGCAGCTTATACTGCTGTGAGGCCTCGCGACAGCCCCAGCATTTT.

A few counts support this clonotype. This chain joins TRBV12-5 and TRBJ1-2, with no clear D. The CDR3 consists of 14 residues. The ends were cut back, 7 bases at V and 6 bases at J, with 18 bases in the middle. The V gene's germline CDR1 is LGHNT and CDR2 FRNRAP. This chain's CDR3 is CASDTHPLRNGYTF. CDR3 in DNA: TGTGCTAGTGACACCCATCCCCTGAGGAATGGCTACACCTTC.

This rearrangement joins TRBV19 to TRBJ1-2; TRBD1 matches at 9 bases. The ends lost 3 bases at V and 4 bases at J; junction bases unmatched: 6. CDR3 length: 15 amino acids. Germline assignment: CDR1 LNHDA and CDR2 SQIVND (reference sequence). CDR3 coding DNA: TGTGCCAGTAGTATGGTAGGGACAGGGACCTATGGCTACACCTTC. Its protein product is CASSMVGTGTYGYTF.

This clonotype was seen more than once but under ten times. The gene calls are TRBV6-1 and TRBJ2-1; 9 nucleotides agree with TRBD1. Losses at the gene ends were 1 base for V and 5 bases for J; bases not matched to a gene: 9. Germline loops: CDR1 MNHNS, CDR2 SASEGT. CDR3 size: 17 residues. Here the CDR3 DNA reads TGTGCCAGCAGTGAAGACCCACAGGGGGCATGGAACAATGAGCAGTTCTTC. It is translated as CASSEDPQGAWNNEQFF.

The chain recombines TRBV6-5 with TRBJ1-6, with 8 bases matching TRBD1. CDR1 is MNHEY and CDR2 is SVGAGI in the germline V gene. V lost 7 bases and J lost 10; bases outside the gene matches: 12. The CDR3 spans 15 residues. This chain's CDR3 is CASTQGAQGRSPLHF. CDR3 bases: TGTGCCAGCACCCAGGGGGCACAGGGAAGATCACCCCTCCACTTT.

The J gene is TRBJ2-1, the V gene TRBV4-1; a possible D gene is TRBD2 (6 bases). The CDR3 length is 16 residues. V was cut by 0 bases and J by 6 bases, with 15 bases left in between. The germline V gene encodes CDR1 MGHRA and CDR2 YSYEKL. CDR3 DNA: TGCGCCAGCAGCCAAGAAGCCCCTCCGGGAGCCAATGAGCAGTTCTTC. It specifies CASSQEAPPGANEQFF.

The J gene is TRBJ2-5, the V gene TRBV3-1, with D maybe TRBD2 (6 bases). The CDR3 totals 15 residues. Germline V gives CDR1 LGHDT, CDR2 YNNKEL (reference sequence). V lost 0 bases, J lost 1 base, and 9 bases lay in between. The CDR3 here is CASSQEVGGQETQYF. CDR3 in DNA: TGTGCCAGCAGCCAAGAGGTCGGGGGCCAAGAGACCCAGTACTTC.

The table lists this clonotype with a few counts. The DNA is omitted, as the CDR3 cannot be located on it reliably, and the CDR3 follows TCRdb's listing. The CDR3 reads CISVPEALGDSGEKLFF. The chain is built from TRBV7-5 and TRBJ1-4. TRBV7-5 is shown as a pseudogene. The CDR3 adds up to 17 amino acids, both ends counted.